This T cell receptor (beta chain) is drawn from a study of beta chain features in type 1 diabetes. Averaging about 116 mL, one heparinised blood draw came from each individual donor. Markers CD45RO/CCR7/CD25/CD127/CD95/CD27 served to sort CD4+ naive, central memory, regulatory and stem cell-like memory cells. cDNA synthesis used the whole RNA isolate, giving expressed TCRB sequences. Measured with immunoSEQ multiplex PCR; TCRdb has only the in-frame clones, and not every one. The sample includes about 130,000 clones, roughly a tenth of them seen just once. The CDR3 length is 13 residues. V was cut by 10 bases and J by 6 bases, with 15 bases left in between. Germline V gene lookup returns CDR1 MNHNS and CDR2 SASEGT.

The chain combines TRBV6-1 with TRBJ2-2, with D tentatively TRBD1 (6 bases). The source material was central memory CD4+ T cells from blood. The TCR comes from a man younger than 35 in good health. This chain's CDR3 is CATEGPGAGELFF. CDR3 in DNA: TGTGCCACTGAAGGCCCAGGGGCCGGGGAGCTGTTTTTT.